The entry below describes one T cell receptor beta chain. Method: immunoSEQ multiplex PCR; TCRdb's copy keeps in-frame clones and lacks some. There are about 180,000 clones in the sample; roughly 82% occur only once, and around 8% lies in the top ten. The data were taken from a study of blood T cell repertoires in COVID-19. Across the study: There were acute and convalescent COVID-19 samples, and they came from the United States, Italy and Spain. T cells, B-cell-depleted T cells, or PBMCs supplied cDNA or gDNA.

Per germline, CDR1 SGHTA and CDR2 FQGNSA. The ends lost 5 bases at V and 15 bases at J; junction bases unmatched: 14. This CDR3 comprises 15 residues. This receptor was identified in a woman aged 70 to 79 with acute or convalescent COVID-19. The gene calls are TRBV7-2 and TRBJ1-5; TRBD1 aligns across 12 bases. Sequenced material: peripheral blood. CDR3 residues: CASSTGGTGGEIRHF. The DNA of the CDR3 is TGTGCCAGCAGCACCGGGGGGACAGGGGGCGAGATCCGGCATTTT.